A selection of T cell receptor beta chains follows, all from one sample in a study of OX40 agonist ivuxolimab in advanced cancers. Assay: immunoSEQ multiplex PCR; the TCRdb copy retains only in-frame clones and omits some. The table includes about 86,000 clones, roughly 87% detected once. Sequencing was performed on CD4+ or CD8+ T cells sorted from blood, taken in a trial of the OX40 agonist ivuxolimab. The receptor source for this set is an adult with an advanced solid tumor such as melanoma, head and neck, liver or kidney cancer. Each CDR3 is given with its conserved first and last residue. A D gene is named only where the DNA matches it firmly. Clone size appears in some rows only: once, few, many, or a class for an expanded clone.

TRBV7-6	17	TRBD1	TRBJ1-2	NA	TGTGCCAGCAGCTTAGGCAGGGGGCGCTGGGGGAACTATGGCTACACCTTC	CASSLGRGRWGNYGYTF
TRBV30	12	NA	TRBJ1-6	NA	TGTGCCTGGAGTGAAGGGGTGACACCCCTCCACTTT	CAWSEGVTPLHF
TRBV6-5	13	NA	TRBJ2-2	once	TGTGCCAGCAGTTACTCATTTACCGGGGAGCTGTTTTTT	CASSYSFTGELFF
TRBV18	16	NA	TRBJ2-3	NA	TGTGCCAGCTCACCTATTCGGAGCGGCCTCACAGATACGCAGTATTTT	CASSPIRSGLTDTQYF
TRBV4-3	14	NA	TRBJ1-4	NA	TGCGCCAGCAGCCAATCTTCGGGATTTGAAAAACTGTTTTTT	CASSQSSGFEKLFF
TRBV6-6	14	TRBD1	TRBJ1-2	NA	TGTGCCAGCAGTTCAATCCGGGACAGGGAAGGCTACACCTTC	CASSSIRDREGYTF
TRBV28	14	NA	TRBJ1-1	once	TGTGCCAGCAGGGGTCCACCCATGAACACTGAAGCTTTCTTT	CASRGPPMNTEAFF
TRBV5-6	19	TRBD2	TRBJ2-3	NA	TGTGCCAGCAGCTTCCTAGGGACTAGCGGTTGGACTAGCACAGATACGCAGTATTTT	CASSFLGTSGWTSTDTQYF
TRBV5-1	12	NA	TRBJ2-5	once	TGCGCCAGCAGCTTCCCAGGAGAGACCCAGTACTTC	CASSFPGETQYF
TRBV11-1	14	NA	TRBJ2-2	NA	TGTGCCAGCAGCTTAAGGGCCAACACCGGGGAGCTGTTTTTT	CASSLRANTGELFF
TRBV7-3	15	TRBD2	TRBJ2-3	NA	TGTGCCAGCAGCTTGACTAGCGGGCGCACAGATACGCAGTATTTT	CASSLTSGRTDTQYF
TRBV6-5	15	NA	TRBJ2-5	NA	TGTGCCAGCAGTTACTCGCTCGGGAGCCAAGAGACCCAGTACTTC	CASSYSLGSQETQYF
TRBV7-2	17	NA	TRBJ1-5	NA	TGTGCCAGCAGCCGGAGGGTCCGCCACTATAGCAATCAGCCCCAGCATTTT	CASSRRVRHYSNQPQHF
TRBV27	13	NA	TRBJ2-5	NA	TGTGCCAGCAGTCAGACTAGGGGAGAGACCCAGTACTTC	CASSQTRGETQYF
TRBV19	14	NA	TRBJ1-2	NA	TGTGCCAGTCACAGGAAGAGGGAAGGGAATGGCTACACCTTC	CASHRKREGNGYTF
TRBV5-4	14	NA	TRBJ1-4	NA	TGTGCCAGCTCCAGGAAGCTAGGGGATGAAAAACTGTTTTTT	CASSRKLGDEKLFF
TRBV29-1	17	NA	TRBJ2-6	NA	TGCAGCGTTGTGGATACAGACAAAAATTCTGGGGCCAACGTCCTGACTTTC	CSVVDTDKNSGANVLTF
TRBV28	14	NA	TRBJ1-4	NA	TGTGCCAGCAGAACCGGGACATGGGGGGAAAAACTGTTTTTT	CASRTGTWGEKLFF
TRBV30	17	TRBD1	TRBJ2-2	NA	TGTGCCTGGAGTCAGGGGGCGCGGGATCATCGGCACCGGGGAGCTGTTTTT	CAWSQGARDHRHRGAVF
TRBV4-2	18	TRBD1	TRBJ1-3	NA	TGTGCCAGCAGCCAAGTCGGGGGACAGGGCGCTGGCGGATACACCATATATTTT	CASSQVGGQGAGGYTIYF
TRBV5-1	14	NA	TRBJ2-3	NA	TGCGCCAGCAGCCCGGGACGGAGCACAGATACGCAGTATTTT	CASSPGRSTDTQYF
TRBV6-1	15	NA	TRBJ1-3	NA	TGTGCCAGCAGGCAGGGCTGGCCCCCTGGAAACACCATATATTTT	CASRQGWPPGNTIYF
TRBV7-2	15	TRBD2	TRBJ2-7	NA	TGTGCCAGCGGGCCCAAGGCGGGAGATCCCTACGAGCAGTACTTC	CASGPKAGDPYEQYF
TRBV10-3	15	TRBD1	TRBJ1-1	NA	TGTGCCATCAAAACCAAGACAGGGGAGGACACTGAAGCTTTCTTT	CAIKTKTGEDTEAFF
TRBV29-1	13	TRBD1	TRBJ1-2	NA	TGCAGCGGTGGACAGGGAGGAGACTATGGCTACACCTTC	CSGGQGGDYGYTF
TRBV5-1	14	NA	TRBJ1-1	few	TGCGCCAGCAGCTCCCAGCGTATGAACACTGAAGCTTTCTTT	CASSSQRMNTEAFF
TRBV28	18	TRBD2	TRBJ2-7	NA	TGTGCCAGCAGTTTACCCCCCCGTTCTAGCGGGTCGTACTACGAGCAGTACTTC	CASSLPPRSSGSYYEQYF
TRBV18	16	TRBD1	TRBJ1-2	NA	TGTGCCAGCTCACCGTCCTCCTGGGACAGGGAGGCTGGCTACACCTTC	CASSPSSWDREAGYTF
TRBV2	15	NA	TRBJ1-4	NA	TGTGCCAGCGTGAGATCCCTAGGAACTAATGAAAAACTGTTTTTT	CASVRSLGTNEKLFF
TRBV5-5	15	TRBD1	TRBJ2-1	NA	TGTGCCAGCAGCTTCACAGGGGTTTCCCTCAATGAGCAGTTCTTC	CASSFTGVSLNEQFF
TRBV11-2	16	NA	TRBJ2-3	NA	TGTGCCAGCAGTTCCCTTAGGGCGACATTTGAGGATACGCAGTATTTT	CASSSLRATFEDTQYF
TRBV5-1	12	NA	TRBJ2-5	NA	TGCGCCAGCAGTTGGAGTCAAGAGACCCAGTACTTC	CASSWSQETQYF
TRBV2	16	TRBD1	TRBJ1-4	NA	TGTGCCAGCAGGCAAGGACAGGGCCCAACTAATGAAAAACTGTTTTTT	CASRQGQGPTNEKLFF
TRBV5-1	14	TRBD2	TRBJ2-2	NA	TGCGCCAGCAGCTTGGGACTAGCGTCCGGGGAGCTGTTTTTT	CASSLGLASGELFF
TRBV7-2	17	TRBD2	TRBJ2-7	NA	TGTGCCAGCAGCTTAGCCGGGACTAGCGGGGGGTACTACGAGCAGTACTTC	CASSLAGTSGGYYEQYF
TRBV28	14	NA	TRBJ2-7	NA	TGTGCCAGCAGTTTAGCGGGACAGACCTACGAGCAGTACTTC	CASSLAGQTYEQYF
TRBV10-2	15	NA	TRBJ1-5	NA	TGCGCCAGTTCTGACGGGGGCTTTAGCAATCAGCCCCAGCATTTT	CASSDGGFSNQPQHF
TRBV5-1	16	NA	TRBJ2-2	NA	TGCGCCAGCAGCGAAAGGGCCCCAGAGAACACCGGGGAGCTGTTTTTT	CASSERAPENTGELFF
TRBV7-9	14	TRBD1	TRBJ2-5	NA	TGTGCCAGCAGCAAAGCAGGGGGTTCGGAGACCCAGTACTTC	CASSKAGGSETQYF
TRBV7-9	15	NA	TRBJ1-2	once	TGTGCCAGCAGCTTAGAGGGTAGGCCCCTCTATGGCTACACCTTC	CASSLEGRPLYGYTF
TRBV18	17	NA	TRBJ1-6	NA	TGTGCCAGCTCACCTTCAATAGGACCTATGGGCGATTCACCCCTCCACTTT	CASSPSIGPMGDSPLHF
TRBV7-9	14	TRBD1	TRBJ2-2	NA	TGTGCCAGCAGCTTAACAGGGGTAGCCGGGGAGCTGTTTTTT	CASSLTGVAGELFF
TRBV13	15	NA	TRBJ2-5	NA	TGTGCCAGCAGCTTAGGGGGACACCGCCAAGAGACCCAGTACTTC	CASSLGGHRQETQYF
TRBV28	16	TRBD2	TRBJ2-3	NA	TGTGCCAGCAGTTCCGGGACTAGCGGGAGCTCAGATACGCAGTATTTT	CASSSGTSGSSDTQYF
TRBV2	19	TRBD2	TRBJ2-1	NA	TGTGCCAGCAACCCCCCCGTTGTTAGCGGGGGGGCCTTAGGCAATGAGCAGTTCTTC	CASNPPVVSGGALGNEQFF
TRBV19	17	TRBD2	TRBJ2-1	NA	TGTGCCAGTAGTAAGGGGACTAGCGCCAGCTCCTACAATGAGCAGTTCTTC	CASSKGTSASSYNEQFF
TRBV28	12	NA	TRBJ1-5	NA	TGTGCCAGCGGCAGGGGCGAGCAGCCCCAGCATTTT	CASGRGEQPQHF
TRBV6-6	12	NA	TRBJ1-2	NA	TGTGCCAGCAGACTTACACAGGGAGACTACACCTTC	CASRLTQGDYTF
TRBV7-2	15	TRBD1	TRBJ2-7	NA	TGTGCCAGCAGCCTTGACAGGGCTCGCTCCTACGAGCAGTACTTC	CASSLDRARSYEQYF
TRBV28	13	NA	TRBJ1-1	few	TGTGCCAGCAGTCGGACATTGAACACTGAAGCTTTCTTT	CASSRTLNTEAFF
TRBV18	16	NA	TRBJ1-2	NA	TGTGCCAGCTCACCGACGTCCGGGGGCGCCGAGAGTGGCTACACCTTC	CASSPTSGGAESGYTF
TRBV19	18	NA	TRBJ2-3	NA	TGTGCCAGTAGTCTGAGACACGACTACCCGGGGGCCACAGATACGCAGTATTTT	CASSLRHDYPGATDTQYF
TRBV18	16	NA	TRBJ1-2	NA	TGTGCCAGCTCACGGGGGGGTACCAAACCTAACTATGGCTACACCTTC	CASSRGGTKPNYGYTF
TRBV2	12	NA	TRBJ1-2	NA	TGTGCCAGCTTCAGGAACATCTATGGCTACACCTTC	CASFRNIYGYTF